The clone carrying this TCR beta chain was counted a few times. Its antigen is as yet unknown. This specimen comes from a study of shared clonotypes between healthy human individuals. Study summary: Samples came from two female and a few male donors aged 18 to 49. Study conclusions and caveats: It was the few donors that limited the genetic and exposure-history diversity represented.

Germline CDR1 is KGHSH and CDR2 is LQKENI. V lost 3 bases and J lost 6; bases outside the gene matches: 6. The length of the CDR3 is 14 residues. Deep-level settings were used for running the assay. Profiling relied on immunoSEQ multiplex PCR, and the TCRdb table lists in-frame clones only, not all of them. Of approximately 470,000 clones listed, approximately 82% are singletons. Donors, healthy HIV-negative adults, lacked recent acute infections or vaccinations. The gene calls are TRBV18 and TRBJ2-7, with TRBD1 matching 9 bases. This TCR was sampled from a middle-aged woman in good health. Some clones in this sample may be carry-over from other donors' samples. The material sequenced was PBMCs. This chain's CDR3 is CASSPNNRGLEQYF. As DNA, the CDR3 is TGTGCCAGCTCACCCAATAACAGGGGGCTCGAGCAGTACTTC.